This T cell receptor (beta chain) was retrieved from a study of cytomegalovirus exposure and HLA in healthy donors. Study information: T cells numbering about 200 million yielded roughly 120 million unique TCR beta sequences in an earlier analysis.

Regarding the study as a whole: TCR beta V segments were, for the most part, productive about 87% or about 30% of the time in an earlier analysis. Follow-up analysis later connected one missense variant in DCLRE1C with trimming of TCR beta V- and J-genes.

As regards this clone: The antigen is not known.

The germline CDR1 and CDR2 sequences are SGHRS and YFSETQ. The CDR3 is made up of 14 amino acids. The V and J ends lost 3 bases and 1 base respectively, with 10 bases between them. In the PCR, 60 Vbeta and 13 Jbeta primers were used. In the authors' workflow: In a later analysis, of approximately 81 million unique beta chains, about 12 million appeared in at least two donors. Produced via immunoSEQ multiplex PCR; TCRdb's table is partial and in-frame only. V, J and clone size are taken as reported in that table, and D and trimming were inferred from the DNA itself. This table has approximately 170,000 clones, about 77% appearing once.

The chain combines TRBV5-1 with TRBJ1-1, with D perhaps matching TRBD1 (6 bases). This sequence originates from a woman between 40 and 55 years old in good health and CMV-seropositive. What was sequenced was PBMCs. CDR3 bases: TGCGCCAGCAGCTATCAGGGGCAGAACACTGAAGCTTTCTTT. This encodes CASSYQGQNTEAFF.